This TCR beta chain was found in a study of cytomegalovirus exposure and HLA in healthy donors. Study-wide points: Several V segments, TRBV6-2 and TRBV6-3 among them, could not be told apart and were dropped. Researchers catalogued over 150 TCR beta chains as cytomegalovirus-associated. Versus the approximately 720-donor mean, an Asian-associated ancestry cluster reportedly showed fewer N-insertions in a later analysis.

In the case of this clone: What it binds is unknown.

Primers included in the PCR were 60 Vbeta and 13 Jbeta primers. The data were produced by immunoSEQ multiplex PCR, yet TCRdb's version contains in-frame clones alone and is incomplete. In the table there are 130,000 or so clones, about 75% of which are singletons. Trimming removed 7 bases at V and 5 bases at J, with 12 bases between. Germline CDR1 reads SQVTM; CDR2 reads ANQGSEA. The CDR3 is 11 amino acids. The J gene is TRBJ2-7, the V gene TRBV29-1, with a weak D call TRBD2 (6 bases). This TCR derives from a man between 35 and 55 years old in good health and CMV-seronegative. Sequencing used PBMCs. The CDR3 sequence is CSGGAGNEQYF. In DNA form, the CDR3 reads TGCAGCGGAGGGGCGGGAAACGAGCAGTACTTC.